These 32 T cell receptor beta chains were sequenced from one sample in a study of B cell selection in AIRE deficiency. Regulatory T cells were sorted as CD4+CD25hiCD127low/negative cells. Repertoires were generated with immunoSEQ multiplex PCR, while TCRdb's copy carries only in-frame clones and drops some. Of fewer than 25,000 clones in the sample, 80% to 95% were seen once. Input material: CD4+CD25+ Tregs sorted from PBMCs. The receptors were gathered from a human donor in good health.

This sequence joins TRBV5-1 and TRBJ2-1; possibly TRBD2 for D (6 bases). The CDR3 has 14 amino acids. Trimming took 5 bases from V and 5 from J, leaving 14 bases between them. From germline, CDR1 is SGHRS and CDR2 YFSETQ. The CDR3 nucleotides read TGCGCCAGCAGTTTACAGGAGGGGAACAATGAGCAGTTCTTC. This gives the protein CASSLQEGNNEQFF.

The genes are TRBV10-1 and TRBJ2-1; TRBD2 aligns across 8 bases. This CDR3 spans 15 amino acids. Germline CDR1 WNHNN, CDR2 SYGVQD (reference sequence). V dropped 3 bases and J dropped 9; count of bases not matched to a gene: 10. The CDR3: CASSDLLGRASEQFF. DNA of the CDR3: TGCGCCAGCAGTGATCTCCTCGGGAGGGCCTCTGAGCAGTTCTTC.

This clone appeared a single time. DNA for the CDR3: TGCAGCGTTGAAGGGAGGACGGCAGGGAGCACTGAAGCTTTCTTT. Translated, it gives CSVEGRTAGSTEAFF. This chain connects TRBV29-1 to TRBJ1-1, with D tentatively TRBD1 (5 bases). Trimming took 1 base from V and 4 from J, leaving 16 bases between them. The CDR3 runs to 15 residues. Germline V lookup: CDR1 SQVTM, CDR2 ANQGSEA.

The chain carries TRBV11-2 and TRBJ1-2; no firm D call. The CDR3 loop spans 14 amino acids. Germline values: CDR1 SGHAT, CDR2 FQNNGV. V was cut by 4 bases and J by 5 bases, with 14 bases left in between. CDR3 sequence: CASSSGRREYGYTF. The CDR3 region has the DNA TGTGCCAGCAGCTCAGGCCGCCGGGAATATGGCTACACCTTC.

The sample holds one count of this clone. The rearrangement joins TRBV7-9 to TRBJ2-5, with D uncertain. Trimming removed 6 bases at V and 5 bases at J, with 13 bases between. This CDR3 has 13 amino acids. Germline CDR1 is SEHNR and CDR2 is FQNEAQ (reference sequence). This CDR3 reads CASSRMGRETQYF. CDR3 in DNA: TGTGCCAGCAGTCGAATGGGTCGGGAGACCCAGTACTTC.

CDR3 sequence reads: CASSLAGPTGATFF. The CDR3 nucleotides read TGTGCCAGCAGCTTAGCCGGGCCGACAGGCGCCACTTTCTTT. The J gene is TRBJ1-1, the V gene TRBV7-2, with a possible D match to TRBD1 (6 bases). Germline CDR1 SGHTA, CDR2 FQGNSA. V lost 0 bases and J lost 12, with 17 bases in between. This CDR3 comprises 14 residues.

V is TRBV2 and J is TRBJ2-1; tentative D call: TRBD2 (7 bases). The germline V gene encodes CDR1 SNHLY and CDR2 FYNNEI. CDR3 length equals 16 residues. With 7 bases removed from V and 5 bases from J, the gap between germline ends came to 21 bases. CDR3 in DNA: TGTGCCAGCACTCGAACCCGGGGGGCATCCAACAATGAGCAGTTCTTC. Protein sequence: CASTRTRGASNNEQFF.

The chain has TRBV18 and TRBJ2-2; 7 nucleotides agree with TRBD2. V was pared by 0 bases and J by 5 bases, with 12 bases of the junction left unmatched. Germline-derived CDR1 and CDR2 are KGHSH and LQKENI. The CDR3 has 18 amino acids. CDR3 nucleotides: TGTGCCAGCTCACCACCGGGGGTTCTAGGAGCGGGAACCGGGGAGCTGTTTTTT. Translated: CASSPPGVLGAGTGELFF. Filled out from reference TRBV18 and TRBJ2-2, the complete variable domain reads NAGVMQNPRHLVRRRGQEARLRCSPMKGHSHVYWYRQLPEEGLKFMVYLQKENIIDESGMPKERFSAEFPKEGPSILRIQQVVRGDSAAYFCASSPPGVLGAGTGELFFGEGSRLTVL.

The rearrangement joins TRBV5-1 to TRBJ2-3; no definite D call. The CDR3 consists of 13 residues. The germline V gene has CDR1 SGHRS and CDR2 YFSETQ. Trimming pared 0 bases from V and 3 bases from J, leaving 5 bases between. CDR3 sequence: CASSLAGTDTQYF. The CDR3 nucleotides are TGCGCCAGCAGCTTGGCTGGTACAGATACGCAGTATTTT.

The V call is TRBV10-3, the J call TRBJ1-5, with no clear D. V was cut by 0 bases and J by 0 bases, with 12 bases left in between. This CDR3 has 17 residues. Germline loops: CDR1 ENHRY, CDR2 SYGVKD. In DNA, the CDR3 is TGTGCCATCAGTGAGTCGTCCGAAGGGCTTAGCAATCAGCCCCAGCATTTT. Protein product: CAISESSEGLSNQPQHF.

The CDR3 DNA sequence: TGCGCCAGCAGCTGGGGGGCAGCGGGGACCCAAGAGACCCAGTACTTC. This encodes CASSWGAAGTQETQYF. This chain links TRBV5-1 with TRBJ2-5, with a tentative D call TRBD2 (7 bases). This CDR3 spans 16 amino acids. Between the trimmed V and J ends, which lost 3 bases and 1 base, there was a span of 16 bases. Germline V gene lookup returns CDR1 SGHRS and CDR2 YFSETQ.

J is TRBJ2-2 and V is TRBV29-1; 8 nucleotides align to TRBD2. After removal of 7 bases from V and 7 bases from J, the junction contained 14 bases not matched to a gene. CDR3 length: 15 amino acids. CDR1 and CDR2 from the germline V gene are SQVTM and ANQGSEA. CDR3 loop: CSGSYGRAWGGELFF. DNA for the CDR3: TGCAGCGGCTCCTACGGGAGGGCCTGGGGCGGGGAGCTGTTTTTT.

The chain couples TRBV7-2 to TRBJ2-4; D may be TRBD2 (5 bases). V shed 2 bases and J shed 9 bases, with 8 bases lying between them. Germline CDR1 SGHTA, CDR2 FQGNSA. The CDR3 covers 12 residues. The chain's CDR3 is CASSLSAGIQYF. The CDR3 nucleotides are TGTGCCAGCAGCTTATCGGCGGGCATTCAGTACTTC.

The chain combines TRBV5-6 with TRBJ2-1; 12 bases are a match to TRBD2. The germline CDR1 and CDR2 sequences are SGHDT and YYEEEE. This CDR3 spans 15 amino acids. Losses at the gene ends were 4 bases for V and 8 bases for J; bases not matched to a gene: 7. The CDR3 DNA sequence: TGTGCCAGCAGCACTTTGACTAGCGGGAGTGATGAGCAGTTCTTC. Translation: CASSTLTSGSDEQFF.

This chain uses TRBV9 with TRBJ2-7; TRBD2 matches 12 bases. CDR3 length: 18 amino acids. The germline CDR1 and CDR2 sequences are SGDLS and YYNGEE. Germline trimming cut 1 base from V and 4 bases from J; bases unmatched to any gene: 12. The CDR3 sequence: CASSVTPRASGRGYEQYF. The CDR3 DNA is TGTGCCAGCAGCGTAACCCCCCGGGCTAGCGGGAGGGGGTACGAGCAGTACTTC. Supplemented by reference TRBV9 and TRBJ2-7, the full variable domain reads DSGVTQTPKHLITATGQRVTLRCSPRSGDLSVYWYQQSLDQGLQFLIQYYNGEERAKGNILERFSAQQFPDLHSELNLSSLELGDSALYFCASSVTPRASGRGYEQYFGPGTRLTVT.

V is TRBV4-1 and J is TRBJ1-2; maybe TRBD1 (5 bases). Trimming took 1 base from V and 0 from J, leaving 9 bases between them. The V gene's germline CDR1 is MGHRA and CDR2 YSYEKL. CDR3 length equals 15 residues. The CDR3 loop reads CASSQGDATNYGYTF. The CDR3 DNA reads as TGCGCCAGCAGCCAAGGGGACGCTACTAACTATGGCTACACCTTC.

V is TRBV18 and J is TRBJ2-3; 13 bases agree with TRBD2. The CDR3 is made up of 19 amino acids. V gave up 3 bases and J gave up 0 bases; unmatched junction bases: 9. The germline V gene encodes CDR1 KGHSH and CDR2 LQKENI. In DNA, the CDR3 is TGTGCCAGCTCACCCAGATCCGGACTAGCGGGGGCCAGCACAGATACGCAGTATTTT. This codes for CASSPRSGLAGASTDTQYF.

The chain combines TRBV7-9 with TRBJ2-3; 7 positions match TRBD2. CDR3 size: 15 residues. Germline V lookup: CDR1 SEHNR, CDR2 FQNEAQ (reference sequence). V dropped 3 bases and J dropped 3; count of bases not matched to a gene: 6. The DNA for the CDR3 is TGTGCCAGCAGCTTGAGTTTACTAGCGACAGATACGCAGTATTTT. Its translation is CASSLSLLATDTQYF.

The chain employs TRBV28 and TRBJ2-7; possibly TRBD1 for D (5 bases). V lost 3 bases and J lost 2, with 11 bases in between. The CDR3 consists of 14 residues. Germline V gives CDR1 MDHEN, CDR2 SYDVKM. The CDR3 here is CASSFPDNPYEQYF. The CDR3 DNA sequence: TGTGCCAGCAGTTTTCCGGACAACCCCTACGAGCAGTACTTC.

This clone turned up a few times. The rearrangement joins TRBV10-3 to TRBJ2-7; D remains ambiguous. Per the germline V gene, CDR1 is ENHRY and CDR2 is SYGVKD. The CDR3 is 12 residues long. Deletions cut 4 bases from V and 3 bases from J, with 7 bases between. The CDR3 here is CAISGLDYEQYF. The CDR3 DNA reads as TGTGCCATCAGTGGACTGGACTACGAGCAGTACTTC.

The V and J genes are TRBV12-5 and TRBJ1-1; 8 bases agree with TRBD1. The CDR3 is 15 amino acids. Germline assignment: CDR1 LGHNT and CDR2 FRNRAP. Trimming cost V 1 base and J 7 bases; bases outside gene matches: 8. CDR3 sequence (DNA): TGTGCTAGTGGTTTGGAACAGGGGGGAGGAGGTGAAGCTTTCTTT. Protein: CASGLEQGGGGEAFF.

The genes are TRBV2 and TRBJ2-5; 7 bases are shared with TRBD2. V lost 4 bases and J lost 14; bases outside the gene matches: 10. Germline V gives CDR1 SNHLY, CDR2 FYNNEI. The CDR3 totals 12 residues. Written as DNA, the CDR3 is TGTGCCAGCAGTGGTAGCGGGTTAGCCCCCTACTTC. This gives the protein CASSGSGLAPYF.

The chain employs TRBV6-1 and TRBJ2-5, with D tentatively TRBD1 or TRBD2 (5 bases each). The CDR3 runs to 14 residues. V lost 7 bases to trimming and J lost 1 base, with 13 bases between them. Germline assignment: CDR1 MNHNS and CDR2 SASEGT. The CDR3 DNA sequence: TGTGCCAGCATAGTCGGGGCAGTCCAAGAGACCCAGTACTTC. Translating it yields CASIVGAVQETQYF.

The rearrangement uses TRBV5-5 and TRBJ2-7; D gene ambiguous. CDR1 and CDR2 from the germline V gene are SGHKS and YYEKEE (reference sequence). Trimming cost V 5 bases and J 0 bases, with 3 bases left between them. This CDR3 has 11 residues. In DNA form, the CDR3 reads TGTGCCAGCAGGGCCTCCTACGAGCAGTACTTC. Protein: CASRASYEQYF.

The chain joins TRBV11-3 to TRBJ1-5; D uncertain. Germline CDR1 is SGHNT and CDR2 is YENEEA. Trimming took 5 bases from V and 3 from J, leaving 8 bases between them. CDR3 length equals 13 residues. CDR3 bases: TGTGCCAGCAGCAATAGAGACAATCAGCCCCAGCATTTT. This gives the protein CASSNRDNQPQHF.

The rearrangement joins TRBV9 to TRBJ1-4, with unresolved D. Per germline, CDR1 SGDLS and CDR2 YYNGEE. The CDR3 is 15 residues long. V was clipped by 0 bases and J by 0 bases, with 6 bases between them. Here the CDR3 DNA reads TGTGCCAGCAGCGTAGACATTGCAACTAATGAAAAACTGTTTTTT. Residues: CASSVDIATNEKLFF. The full variable domain, with the rest looked up from reference TRBV9 and TRBJ1-4, is DSGVTQTPKHLITATGQRVTLRCSPRSGDLSVYWYQQSLDQGLQFLIQYYNGEERAKGNILERFSAQQFPDLHSELNLSSLELGDSALYFCASSVDIATNEKLFFGSGTQLSVL.

The chain employs TRBV20-1 and TRBJ2-1, with unresolved D. The length of the CDR3 is 11 residues. Germline-derived CDR1 and CDR2 are DFQATT and SNEGSKA (reference sequence). Trimming took off 8 bases at V and 5 bases at J, with 10 bases between the two ends. The CDR3 loop is CSQASNNEQFF. CDR3 sequence (DNA): TGCAGTCAAGCTAGTAACAATGAGCAGTTCTTC.

The gene calls are TRBV5-6 and TRBJ2-7; 10 bases agree with TRBD2. The germline CDR1 and CDR2 sequences are SGHDT and YYEEEE. V dropped 4 bases and J dropped 4; count of bases not matched to a gene: 8. The CDR3 consists of 15 residues. CDR3 protein: CASSALAGGPYEQYF. CDR3 in DNA: TGTGCCAGCAGCGCTTTAGCGGGGGGTCCTTACGAGCAGTACTTC. Combining the CDR3 with reference TRBV5-6 and TRBJ2-7 gives the whole variable domain DAGVTQSPTHLIKTRGQQVTLRCSPKSGHDTVSWYQQALGQGPQFIFQYYEEEERQRGNFPDRFSGHQFPNYSSELNVNALLLGDSALYLCASSALAGGPYEQYFGPGTRLTVT.

V and J are TRBV7-8 and TRBJ2-1, with D perhaps TRBD1 or TRBD2 (5 bases each). The CDR3 contains 15 residues. Trimming removed 5 bases at V and 0 bases at J, with 11 bases between. The V gene's germline CDR1 is SGHVS and CDR2 FQNEAQ. CDR3 in amino acids: CASSRGSSSYNEQFF. The CDR3 nucleotides read TGTGCCAGCAGCCGGGGCTCCAGCTCCTACAATGAGCAGTTCTTC.

This sequence joins TRBV18 and TRBJ2-3; 7 bases map to TRBD1. V dropped 4 bases and J dropped 15; count of bases not matched to a gene: 22. Germline V gives CDR1 KGHSH, CDR2 LQKENI. The CDR3 loop spans 16 amino acids. The CDR3 here is CASSLGTADPQIFGYF. The CDR3 region has the DNA TGTGCCAGCTCACTGGGGACAGCGGACCCACAGATATTTGGCTATTTT.

The J gene is TRBJ2-7, the V gene TRBV30; D possibly matches TRBD1 or TRBD2 (8 bases each). This CDR3 has 19 amino acids. The germline CDR1 and CDR2 sequences are GTSNPN and SVGIG (reference sequence). V lost 0 bases and J 1 base, leaving 25 bases between the germline ends. CDR3 sequence (DNA): TGTGCCTGGAGTGTAAGGCAGGGGGCGACGGGAGGGCCTTCCTACGAGCAGTACTTC. As protein: CAWSVRQGATGGPSYEQYF.

This rearrangement joins TRBV20-1 to TRBJ2-1, with D unclear. V was pared by 5 bases and J by 7 bases, with 6 bases between. Germline V gene data show CDR1 as DFQATT and CDR2 as SNEGSKA (reference sequence). This CDR3 region has 10 residues. In DNA, the CDR3 is TGCAGTGCTCTCTCAAATGAGCAGTTCTTC. It is translated as CSALSNEQFF.